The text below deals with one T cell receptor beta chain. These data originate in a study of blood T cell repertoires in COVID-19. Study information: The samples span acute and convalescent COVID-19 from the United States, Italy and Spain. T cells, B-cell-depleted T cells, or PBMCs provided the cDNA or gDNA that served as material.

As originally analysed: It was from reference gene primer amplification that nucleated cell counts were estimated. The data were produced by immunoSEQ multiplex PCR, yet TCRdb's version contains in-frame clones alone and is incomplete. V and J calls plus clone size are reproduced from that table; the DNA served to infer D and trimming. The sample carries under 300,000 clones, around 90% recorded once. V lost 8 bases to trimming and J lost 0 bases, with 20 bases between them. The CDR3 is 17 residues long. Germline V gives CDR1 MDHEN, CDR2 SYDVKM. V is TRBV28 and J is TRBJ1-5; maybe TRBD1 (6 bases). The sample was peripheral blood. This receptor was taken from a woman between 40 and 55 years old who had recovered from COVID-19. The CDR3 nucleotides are TGTGCCAGCGGGAATCCAGGGGACCTCTATAGCAATCAGCCCCAGCATTTT. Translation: CASGNPGDLYSNQPQHF.